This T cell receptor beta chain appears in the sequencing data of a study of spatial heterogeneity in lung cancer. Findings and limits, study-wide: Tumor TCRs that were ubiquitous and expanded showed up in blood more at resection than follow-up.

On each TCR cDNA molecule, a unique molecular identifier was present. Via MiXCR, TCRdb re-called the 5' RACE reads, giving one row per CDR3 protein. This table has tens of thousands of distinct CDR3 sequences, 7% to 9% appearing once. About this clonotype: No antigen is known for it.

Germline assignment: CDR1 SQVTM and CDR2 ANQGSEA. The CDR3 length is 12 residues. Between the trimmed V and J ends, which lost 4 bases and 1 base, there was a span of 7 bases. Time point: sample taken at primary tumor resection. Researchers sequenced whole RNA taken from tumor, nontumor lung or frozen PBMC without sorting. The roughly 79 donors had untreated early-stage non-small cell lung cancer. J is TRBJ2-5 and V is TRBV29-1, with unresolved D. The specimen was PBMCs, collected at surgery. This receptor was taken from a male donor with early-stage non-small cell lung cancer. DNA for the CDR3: TGCAGCGTTGTATACGGCCAAGAGACCCAGTACTTC. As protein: CSVVYGQETQYF.